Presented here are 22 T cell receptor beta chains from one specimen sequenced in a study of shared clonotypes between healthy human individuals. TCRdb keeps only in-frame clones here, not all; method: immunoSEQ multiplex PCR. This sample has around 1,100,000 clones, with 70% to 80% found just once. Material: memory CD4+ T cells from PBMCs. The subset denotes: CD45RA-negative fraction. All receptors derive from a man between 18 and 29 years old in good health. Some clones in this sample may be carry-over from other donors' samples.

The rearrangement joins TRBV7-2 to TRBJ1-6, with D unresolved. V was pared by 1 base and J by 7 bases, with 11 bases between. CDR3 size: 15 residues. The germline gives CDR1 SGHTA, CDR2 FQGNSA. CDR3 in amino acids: CASSLERVGNSPLHF. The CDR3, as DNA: TGTGCCAGCAGCTTAGAGAGGGTGGGAAATTCACCCCTCCACTTT.

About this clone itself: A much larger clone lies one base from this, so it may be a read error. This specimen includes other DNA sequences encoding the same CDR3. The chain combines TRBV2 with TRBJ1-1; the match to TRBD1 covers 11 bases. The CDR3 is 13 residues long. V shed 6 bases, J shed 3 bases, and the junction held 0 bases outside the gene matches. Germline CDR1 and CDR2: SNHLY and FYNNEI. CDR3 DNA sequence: TGTGCCAGCAGGGGACAGGGGGACACTGAAGCTTTCTTT. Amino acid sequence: CASRGQGDTEAFF.

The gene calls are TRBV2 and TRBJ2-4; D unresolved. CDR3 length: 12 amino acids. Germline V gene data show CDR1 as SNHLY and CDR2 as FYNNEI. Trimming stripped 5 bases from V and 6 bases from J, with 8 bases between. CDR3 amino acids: CASSRAGNIQYF. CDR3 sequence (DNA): TGTGCCAGCAGTCGGGCAGGAAACATTCAGTACTTC.

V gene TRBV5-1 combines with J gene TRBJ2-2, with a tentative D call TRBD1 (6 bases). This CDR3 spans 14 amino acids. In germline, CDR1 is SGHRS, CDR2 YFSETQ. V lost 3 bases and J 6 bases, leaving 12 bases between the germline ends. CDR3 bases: TGCGCCAGCAGCTCTCGGACAGATCCCGGGGAGCTGTTTTTT. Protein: CASSSRTDPGELFF.

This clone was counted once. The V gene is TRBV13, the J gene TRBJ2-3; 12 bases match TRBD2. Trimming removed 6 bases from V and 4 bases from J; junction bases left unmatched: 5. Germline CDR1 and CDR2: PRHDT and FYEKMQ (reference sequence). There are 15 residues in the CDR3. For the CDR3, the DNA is TGTGCCAGCAGGCCGAGACTAGCGGGGGCAGATACGCAGTATTTT. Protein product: CASRPRLAGADTQYF.

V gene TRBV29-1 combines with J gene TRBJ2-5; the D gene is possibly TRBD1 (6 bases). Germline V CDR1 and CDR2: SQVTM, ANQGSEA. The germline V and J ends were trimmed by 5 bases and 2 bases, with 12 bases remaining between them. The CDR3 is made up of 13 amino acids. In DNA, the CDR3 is TGCAGCGTTCTTCTGGACAGACAAGAGACCCAGTACTTC. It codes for CSVLLDRQETQYF.

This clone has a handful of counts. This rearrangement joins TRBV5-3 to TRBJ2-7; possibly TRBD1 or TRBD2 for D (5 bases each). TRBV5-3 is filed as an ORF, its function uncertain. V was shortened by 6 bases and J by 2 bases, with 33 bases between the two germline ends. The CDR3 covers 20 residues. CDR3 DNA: TGTGCCAGAAACCAATCTCCGGGACCCACGGACGACGAACCCCCCTACGAGCAGTACTTC. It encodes CARNQSPGPTDDEPPYEQYF.

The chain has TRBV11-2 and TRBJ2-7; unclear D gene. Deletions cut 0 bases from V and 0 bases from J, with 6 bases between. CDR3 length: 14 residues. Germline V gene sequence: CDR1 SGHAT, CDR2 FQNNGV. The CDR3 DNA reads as TGTGCCAGCAGCTTAGAGGCAGCCTCCTACGAGCAGTACTTC. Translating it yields CASSLEAASYEQYF.

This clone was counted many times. CDR3 region: CASSLEGADSTEAFF. CDR3 nucleotides: TGCGCCAGCAGCTTGGAGGGGGCAGACAGCACTGAAGCTTTCTTT. The V call is TRBV5-1, the J call TRBJ1-1, with TRBD1 matching 7 bases. J lost 4 bases, V lost 0 bases, and 6 bases had no gene match. The CDR3 has 15 residues. Germline V gene sequence: CDR1 SGHRS, CDR2 YFSETQ.

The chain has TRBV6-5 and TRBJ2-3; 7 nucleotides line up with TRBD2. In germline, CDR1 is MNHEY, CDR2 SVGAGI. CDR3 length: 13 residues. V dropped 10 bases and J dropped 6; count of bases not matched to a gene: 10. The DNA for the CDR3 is TGTGCCACCGGGAGGAGGGGAGGGGATACGCAGTATTTT. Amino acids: CATGRRGGDTQYF.

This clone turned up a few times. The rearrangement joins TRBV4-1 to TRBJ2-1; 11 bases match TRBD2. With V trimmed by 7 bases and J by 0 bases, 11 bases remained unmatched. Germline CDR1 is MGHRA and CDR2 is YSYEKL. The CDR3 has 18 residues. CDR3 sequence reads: CASTGLAESPSSYNEQFF. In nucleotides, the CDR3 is TGCGCCAGCACGGGACTAGCGGAGTCCCCTAGCTCCTACAATGAGCAGTTCTTC.

In DNA, the CDR3 is TGTGCCAGCAGCTTTCGAGGGGGCATTGGCTACACCTTC. As protein: CASSFRGGIGYTF. The rearrangement links TRBV5-4 to TRBJ1-2, with 7 bases identical to TRBD1. In germline, CDR1 is SGHNT, CDR2 YYREEE (reference sequence). CDR3 length: 13 residues. V gave up 2 bases and J gave up 7 bases; unmatched junction bases: 5.

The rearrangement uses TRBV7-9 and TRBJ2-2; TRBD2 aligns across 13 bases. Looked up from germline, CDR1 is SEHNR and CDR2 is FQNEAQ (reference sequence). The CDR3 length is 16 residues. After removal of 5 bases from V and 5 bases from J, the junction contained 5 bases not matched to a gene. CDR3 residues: CASSQRTSGSTGELFF. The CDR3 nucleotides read TGTGCCAGCAGCCAGCGGACTAGCGGGAGTACCGGGGAGCTGTTTTTT.

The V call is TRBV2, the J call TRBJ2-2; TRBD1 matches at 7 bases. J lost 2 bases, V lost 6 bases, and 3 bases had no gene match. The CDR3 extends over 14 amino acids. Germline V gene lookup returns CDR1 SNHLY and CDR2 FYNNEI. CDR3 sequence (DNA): TGTGCCAGCAGAGGGGACAGCAACACCGGGGAGCTGTTTTTT. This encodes CASRGDSNTGELFF.

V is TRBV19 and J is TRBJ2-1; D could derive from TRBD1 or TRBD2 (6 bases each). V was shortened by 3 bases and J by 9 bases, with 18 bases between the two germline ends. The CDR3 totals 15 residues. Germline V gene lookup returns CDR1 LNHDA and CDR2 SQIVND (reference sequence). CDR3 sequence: CASSIPQGGRGEQFF. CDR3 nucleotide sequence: TGTGCCAGTAGTATCCCCCAAGGGGGGCGGGGTGAGCAGTTCTTC.

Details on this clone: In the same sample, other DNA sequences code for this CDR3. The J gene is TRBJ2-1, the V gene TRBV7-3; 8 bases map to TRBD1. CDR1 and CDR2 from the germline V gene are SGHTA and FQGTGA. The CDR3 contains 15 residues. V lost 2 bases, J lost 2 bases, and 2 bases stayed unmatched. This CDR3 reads CASSLGTGTYNEQFF. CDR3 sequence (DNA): TGTGCCAGCAGCTTAGGGACAGGTACCTACAATGAGCAGTTCTTC.

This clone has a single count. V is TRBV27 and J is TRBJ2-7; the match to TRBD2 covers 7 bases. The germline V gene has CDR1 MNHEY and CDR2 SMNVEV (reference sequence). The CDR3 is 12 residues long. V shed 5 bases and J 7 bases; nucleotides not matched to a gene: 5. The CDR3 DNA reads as TGTGCCAGCAGTCCGACCGGGGGGGAGCAGTACTTC. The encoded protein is CASSPTGGEQYF.

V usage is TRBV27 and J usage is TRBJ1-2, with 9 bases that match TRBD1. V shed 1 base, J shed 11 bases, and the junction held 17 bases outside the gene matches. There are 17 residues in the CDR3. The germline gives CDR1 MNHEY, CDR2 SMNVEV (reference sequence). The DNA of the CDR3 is TGTGCCAGCAGTTTATTAGGCCGAGCGGGACAGGGCCTACGGTACACCTTC. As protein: CASSLLGRAGQGLRYTF.

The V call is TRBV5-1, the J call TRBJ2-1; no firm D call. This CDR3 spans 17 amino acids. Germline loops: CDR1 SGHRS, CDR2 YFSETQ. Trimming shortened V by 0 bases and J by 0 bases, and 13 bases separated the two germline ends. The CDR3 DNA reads TGCGCCAGCAGCTTGGTAACCCGACTGAGCTCCTACAATGAGCAGTTCTTC. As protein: CASSLVTRLSSYNEQFF.

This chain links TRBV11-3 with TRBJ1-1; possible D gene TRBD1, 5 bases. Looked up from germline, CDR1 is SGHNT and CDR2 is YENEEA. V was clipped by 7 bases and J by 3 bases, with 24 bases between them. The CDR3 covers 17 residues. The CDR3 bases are TGTGCCAGCAACCTAAAGGGGCAGGTAGGGCTTTACACTGAAGCTTTCTTT. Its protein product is CASNLKGQVGLYTEAFF.

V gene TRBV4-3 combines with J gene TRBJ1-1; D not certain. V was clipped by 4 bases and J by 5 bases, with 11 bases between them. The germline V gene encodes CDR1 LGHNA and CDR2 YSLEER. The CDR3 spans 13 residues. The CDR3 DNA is TGCGCCAGCAGCCCCACGGTCCAAACTGAAGCTTTCTTT. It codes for CASSPTVQTEAFF.

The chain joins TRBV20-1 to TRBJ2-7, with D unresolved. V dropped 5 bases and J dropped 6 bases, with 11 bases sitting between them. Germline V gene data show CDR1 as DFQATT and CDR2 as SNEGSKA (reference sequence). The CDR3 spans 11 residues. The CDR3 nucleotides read TGCAGTGCTGTTGGTTCGGTCGAGCAGTACTTC. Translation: CSAVGSVEQYF.